This TCR beta chain was obtained from a study of cytomegalovirus exposure and HLA in healthy donors. Each donor was healthy, and each was a bone marrow donor. Use of 60 Vbeta and 13 Jbeta primers characterized the PCR. Clones were sequenced by immunoSEQ multiplex PCR, and TCRdb holds only the in-frame ones, with some missing. The top ten clones hold less than 3.5% of a sample with hundreds of thousands of clones, 77% of them seen once. Germline loops: CDR1 SQVTM, CDR2 ANQGSEA. Unmatched junction bases numbered 7, after V lost 7 bases and J lost 5 bases. This CDR3 is built from 13 residues. General study findings and limits: CMV serostatus was the only immune exposure information that was available. The CMV antigen specificity of a few CMV-associated chains was confirmed through in vitro analysis. Later, an analysis showed that TCR beta chains associated with HLA were more clonally expanded than others that were equally common.

In the case of this clone: The antigen is undetermined.

Input material: PBMCs. The receptor was derived from an older woman in good health and CMV-seropositive. This rearrangement joins TRBV29-1 to TRBJ2-1; TRBD1 matches 8 bases. Written as DNA, the CDR3 is TGCAGCGGCCGGTTGGACAGGGACAATGAGCAGTTCTTC. Its protein product is CSGRLDRDNEQFF.